This TCR beta chain was captured by sequencing in a study of blood T cell repertoires in COVID-19. Germline V gene data show CDR1 as SGHVS and CDR2 as FQNEAQ. The ends were cut back, 5 bases at V and 1 base at J, with 9 bases in the middle. The CDR3 has 14 amino acids. Clones were sequenced by immunoSEQ multiplex PCR, and TCRdb holds only the in-frame ones, with some missing. Among 150,000 to 200,000 clones listed, just under 85% were seen once. This sequence originates from a woman of 80 years or more with acute or convalescent COVID-19. The chain links TRBV7-8 to TRBJ2-1; D remains unclear. The material sequenced was peripheral blood. CDR3 nucleotides: TGTGCCAGCAGCGCTAGTTTGTCCTACAATGAGCAGTTCTTC. This sequence encodes CASSASLSYNEQFF.